The subject of this entry is one TCR beta chain. Here immunoSEQ multiplex PCR was the method, and the copy in TCRdb shows in-frame clones only, minus some. The sample has tens of thousands of clones, around 83% seen once. Per germline, CDR1 SGHDT and CDR2 YYEEEE. After removal of 4 bases from V and 3 bases from J, the junction contained 7 bases not matched to a gene. This CDR3 spans 15 amino acids. The source of the sample is a study of technical replicates of blood from a few donors. The V gene is TRBV5-6, the J gene TRBJ2-7; TRBD1 aligns across 10 bases. The receptor was isolated from a human donor in good health. Some clones in this sample may be carry-over from other donors' samples. Sequencing input: PBMCs. In DNA form, the CDR3 reads TGTGCCAGCAGCGCGGGACAGGGGCCAGTCTACGAGCAGTACTTC. It encodes CASSAGQGPVYEQYF. Drawing the rest from reference TRBV5-6 and TRBJ2-7, the complete variable domain is DAGVTQSPTHLIKTRGQQVTLRCSPKSGHDTVSWYQQALGQGPQFIFQYYEEEERQRGNFPDRFSGHQFPNYSSELNVNALLLGDSALYLCASSAGQGPVYEQYFGPGTRLTVT.